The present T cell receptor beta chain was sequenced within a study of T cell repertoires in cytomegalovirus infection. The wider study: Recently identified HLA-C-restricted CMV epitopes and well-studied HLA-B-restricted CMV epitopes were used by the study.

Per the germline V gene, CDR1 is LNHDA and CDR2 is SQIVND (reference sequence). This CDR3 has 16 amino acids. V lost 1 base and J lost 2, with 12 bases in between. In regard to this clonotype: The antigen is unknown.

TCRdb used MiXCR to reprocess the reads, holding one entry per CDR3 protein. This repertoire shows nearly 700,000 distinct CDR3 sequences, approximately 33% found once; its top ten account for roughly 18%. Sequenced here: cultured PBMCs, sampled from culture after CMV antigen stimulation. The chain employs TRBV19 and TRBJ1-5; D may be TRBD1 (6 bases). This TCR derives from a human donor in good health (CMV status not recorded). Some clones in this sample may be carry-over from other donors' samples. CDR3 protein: CASSIGSRGGNQPQHF. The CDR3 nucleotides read TGTGCCAGTAGTATAGGCTCGAGGGGGGGCAATCAGCCCCAGCATTTT.